The 11 T cell receptor beta chains below come from one sample, sequenced in a study of blood T cell repertoires in COVID-19. Produced via immunoSEQ multiplex PCR; TCRdb's table is partial and in-frame only. This sample yields 130,000 to 150,000 clones, of which around nine tenths are seen a single time; roughly 4% belongs to the top ten. Source material: peripheral blood. The receptors were gathered from a woman aged 40 to 50 with acute or convalescent COVID-19.

V is TRBV19 and J is TRBJ1-4, with D tentatively TRBD1 (5 bases). V gave up 7 bases and J gave up 8 bases, with 14 bases separating them. This CDR3 is 13 amino acids long. The germline V gene encodes CDR1 LNHDA and CDR2 SQIVND (reference sequence). This chain's CDR3 is CASNPRTREKLFF. The DNA of the CDR3 is TGTGCCAGTAACCCGAGGACACGGGAAAAACTGTTTTTT.

The chain combines TRBV7-2 with TRBJ1-1, with 10 bases fitting TRBD1. V was pared by 6 bases and J by 10 bases, with 5 bases of the junction left unmatched. CDR1 and CDR2 from the germline V gene are SGHTA and FQGNSA. The CDR3 is 12 amino acids. The CDR3 coding sequence is TGTGCCAGCAGTCCGGACAGGGGGAGAGCTTTCTTT. The encoded protein is CASSPDRGRAFF. Looking up the rest from reference TRBV7-2 and TRBJ1-1 gives the full variable domain: GAGVSQSPSNKVTEKGKDVELRCDPISGHTALYWYRQSLGQGLEFLIYFQGNSAPDKSGLPSDRFSAERTGGSVSTLTIQRTQQEDSAVYLCASSPDRGRAFFGQGTRLTVV.

The chain combines TRBV19 with TRBJ2-2; D gene ambiguous. Trimming removed 6 bases from V and 0 bases from J, with 8 bases in between. Germline V gene lookup returns CDR1 LNHDA and CDR2 SQIVND (reference sequence). The CDR3 extends over 14 amino acids. The CDR3 spells CASRAIANTGELFF. The CDR3 bases are TGTGCCAGTAGAGCTATCGCGAACACCGGGGAGCTGTTTTTT.

This chain joins TRBV11-2 and TRBJ2-3; 9 bases map to TRBD1. CDR3 length: 15 amino acids. Looked up from germline, CDR1 is SGHAT and CDR2 is FQNNGV. The V and J ends lost 8 bases and 1 base, in that order; junction bases with no gene match: 7. This CDR3 reads CASGFGTGRTDTQYF. In nucleotides, the CDR3 is TGTGCCAGCGGATTCGGGACAGGGCGCACAGATACGCAGTATTTT.

The chain couples TRBV16 to TRBJ2-7; the D is unclear. This CDR3 comprises 14 residues. In germline, CDR1 is KGHSY, CDR2 FQNENV. V lost 2 bases to trimming and J lost 5 bases, with 13 bases between them. In DNA form, the CDR3 reads TGTGCCAGCAGCCAAGTGCCTCCCTCGGACGAGCAGTACTTC. The encoded protein is CASSQVPPSDEQYF.

The rearrangement joins TRBV6-2 or TRBV6-3 to TRBJ1-6; TRBD1 agrees at 7 bases. Looked up from germline, CDR1 is MNHEY and CDR2 is SVGEGT. Losses at the gene ends were 6 bases for V and 5 bases for J; bases not matched to a gene: 7. The CDR3 has 15 amino acids. The CDR3 is CASSPGTANNSPLHF. As DNA, the CDR3 is TGTGCCAGCAGCCCCGGGACAGCGAATAATTCACCCCTCCACTTT.

V usage is TRBV6-5 and J usage is TRBJ2-5; TRBD2 matches at 8 bases. Per germline, CDR1 MNHEY and CDR2 SVGAGI. Losses at the gene ends were 6 bases for V and 0 bases for J; bases not matched to a gene: 6. CDR3 length: 15 amino acids. DNA of the CDR3: TGTGCCAGCAGCCCGGGGGGGACGTACCAAGAGACCCAGTACTTC. It yields the protein CASSPGGTYQETQYF.

The V call is TRBV29-1, the J call TRBJ1-2; no firm D call. Germline CDR1 SQVTM, CDR2 ANQGSEA. V was cut by 1 base and J by 3 bases, with 15 bases left in between. CDR3 size: 15 residues. Here the CDR3 reads CSVEGGLGGDYGYTF. In DNA, the CDR3 is TGCAGCGTTGAAGGTGGACTCGGCGGCGACTATGGCTACACCTTC.

This clone was counted once. The V call is TRBV18, the J call TRBJ1-4; 10 nucleotides agree with TRBD1. In germline, CDR1 is KGHSH, CDR2 LQKENI. This CDR3 spans 14 amino acids. Trimming took 3 bases from V and 8 from J; bases not matched to a gene: 3. CDR3 amino acids: CASSPGQGREKLFF. The CDR3 DNA follows: TGTGCCAGCTCACCGGGACAGGGGCGAGAAAAACTGTTTTTT.

The chain carries TRBV6-1 and TRBJ2-2; D perhaps matches TRBD1 (6 bases). From germline, CDR1 is MNHNS and CDR2 SASEGT. V dropped 4 bases and J dropped 0 bases, with 12 bases sitting between them. The CDR3 is made up of 16 amino acids. The CDR3, as DNA: TGTGCCAGCAGTGGTCCGACAGGAACGAACACCGGGGAGCTGTTTTTT. Its protein is CASSGPTGTNTGELFF.

This clone is a singleton in its sample. The gene calls are TRBV7-6 and TRBJ2-2, with a weak D call TRBD1 (6 bases). Germline CDR1 is SGHVS and CDR2 is FNYEAQ. The CDR3 loop spans 16 amino acids. Trimming removed 5 bases from V and 0 bases from J, with 13 bases in between. This CDR3 is CASSPGQNSNTGELFF. CDR3 in DNA: TGTGCCAGCAGCCCTGGACAGAATTCGAACACCGGGGAGCTGTTTTTT.